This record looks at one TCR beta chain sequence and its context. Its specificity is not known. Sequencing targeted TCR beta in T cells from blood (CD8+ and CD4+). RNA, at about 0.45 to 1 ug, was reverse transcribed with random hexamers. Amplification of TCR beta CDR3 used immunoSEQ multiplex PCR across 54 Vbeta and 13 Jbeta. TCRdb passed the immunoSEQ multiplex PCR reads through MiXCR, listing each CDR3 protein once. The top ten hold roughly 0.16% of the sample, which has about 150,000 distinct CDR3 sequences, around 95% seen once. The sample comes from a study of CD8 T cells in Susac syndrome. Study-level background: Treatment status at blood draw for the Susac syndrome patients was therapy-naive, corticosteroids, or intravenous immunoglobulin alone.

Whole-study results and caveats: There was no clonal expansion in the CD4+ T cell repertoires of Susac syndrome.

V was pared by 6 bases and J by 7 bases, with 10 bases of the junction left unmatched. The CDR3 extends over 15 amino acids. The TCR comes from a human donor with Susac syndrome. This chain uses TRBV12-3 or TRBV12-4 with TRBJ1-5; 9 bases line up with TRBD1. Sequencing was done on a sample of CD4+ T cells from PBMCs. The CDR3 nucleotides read TGTGCCAGCAGCCCCGGGACAGGGTCTTGGCAGCCCCAGCATTTT. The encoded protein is CASSPGTGSWQPQHF.